The clone carrying this T cell receptor (beta chain) was observed once. The data derive from a study of blood T cell repertoires in COVID-19. The overall study: Samples representing acute and convalescent COVID-19 were sourced from the United States, Italy and Spain.

The CDR3 consists of 16 residues. The V gene's germline CDR1 is SGHTS and CDR2 YDEGEE. Trimming stripped 4 bases from V and 1 base from J, with 17 bases between. Authors' processing steps: Reference gene primers were amplified, and this amplification served to estimate nucleated cell counts. TCRdb's copy holds only in-frame clones and misses some; the assay was immunoSEQ multiplex PCR. Clone size and V and J calls were adopted from that table, with D and trimming inferred from the DNA. The table includes roughly 280,000 clones, 83% detected once. The sequencing sample was made of peripheral blood. V usage is TRBV5-8 and J usage is TRBJ2-5; tentative D call: TRBD1 (5 bases). The sequence was collected from a man in his 60s who had recovered from COVID-19. Here the CDR3 reads CASSPKGYWGQETQYF. The CDR3 DNA follows: TGTGCCAGCAGCCCCAAGGGGTACTGGGGCCAAGAGACCCAGTACTTC. The full variable domain, with the rest looked up from reference TRBV5-8 and TRBJ2-5, is EAGVTQSPTHLIKTRGQQATLRCSPISGHTSVYWYQQALGLGLQFLLWYDEGEERNRGNFPPRFSGRQFPNYSSELNVNALELEDSALYLCASSPKGYWGQETQYFGPGTRLLVL.